The entry that follows covers one TCR beta chain sequence. What antigen it recognizes has not been identified. No base-level quality is on record; no much larger clone is a single base apart. Reading the germline V gene gives CDR1 SGHDT and CDR2 YYEEEE. V lost 2 bases and J lost 3 bases; the stretch between them is 15 bases long. From the cysteine up to the phenylalanine, the CDR3 has a length of 15 residues. The only DNA kept is the CDR3, 45 bases in frame from the first base. The data are from a study of long-term antiretroviral therapy in people with HIV (dated by TCRdb to between 2022 and 2023). Some background on the complete study: The earliest samples were collected approximately a decade before the 2015 WHO recommendation for immediate ART, a period when ART was typically delayed until CD4 counts fell. A total of some 200 cryopreserved PBMC samples came from 25 to 30 adults with confirmed HIV infection and were collected serially over a mean of roughly six years (range 1-12). A retrospective serial study tested whether ART initiation and durable HIV suppression were associated with changes in peripheral blood TRB repertoire composition and diversity. No cross-contamination during QIAcube processing turned up in test extractions that ran a monoclonal T-cell line alongside 30 to 40 polyclonal samples. About 40% of the 30 participants with HIV were female. Results and caveats for the whole study, not just this receptor: At every time point, the repertoire was dominated by expanded TRB clones first identified before ART initiation, although this dominance fluctuated and, in many PLHIV, declined after ART. Unsorted PBMC were profiled instead of sorted CD4+ and CD8+ T cells because pre-ART samples had limited cell numbers. ART initiation was associated with a significant increase in TRB diversity, but diversity stayed significantly below transplant donor controls even after long-term ART. Because PBMC availability was limited, only the TCR beta chain was sequenced, with no alpha chain pairing. CDR3 length ranges in HIV repertoires were narrower than in controls, and network structure suggested an antigen-experienced repertoire with only a slight naive shift after ART. The samples span the years 2004 to 2017, and the ART regimens used at that time may not be as effective as current regimens. Inferences about post-ART repertoire changes were limited because no data were available on ART adherence, viral resistance or therapy changes.

The immunoSEQ hsTCRB v3.0 assay was used at survey level resolution to sequence the TRB variable region. A depth of roughly 35,000-50,000 T-cell genomes per sample was targeted for TRB sequencing. TRB libraries were pooled and sequenced on an Illumina MiSeq using a v3 150-cycle kit. Concerning the study's data processing: Repertoire analysis ran in R within a reproducible Nextflow workflow covering QC, data transformation and analysis. LymphoSeq2, an R package for exploring AIRR-Seq data, was used to implement the custom analyses. Several samples yielding fewer than 5000 total TRB sequences were excluded, leaving over 150 analyzed HIV repertoires. Among the roughly 200 retained HIV repertoires, 55 to 60 were collected before ART initiation and some 130 after ART initiation. Repertoires were downsampled to 5000 TRB nucleotide sequences, and summary statistics were averaged over 100 downsampling iterations. The analysis kept only TRB sequences whose CDR3 regions were at least seven amino acids long. Diversity was assessed using a clonality score derived from Shannon entropy and using the Gini coefficient. In the repertoire networks, any two of the top 5000 CDR3 amino acid sequences were connected whenever the two sequences differed by an edit distance of one. GLIPH2 predicted antigen specificity groups and MHC restriction for TRB CDR3 amino acid sequences. Known CMV, EBV, HIV or tissue antigen associations were flagged by matching CDR3 amino acid sequences against VDJdb and McPAS-TCR. Pre-ART, post-ART and control groups were compared with Wilcoxon signed-rank tests and Holm-Bonferroni correction. TCRdb stores this immuneACCESS table with in-frame sequences only. Part of the clones is absent; in the studies checked, under half of the shortfall reflects unresolved V genes, and no reason is known for the rest. The V and J calls and the clone size are those of that table, but D and trimming were determined from the DNA. In this sample the table shows 20,000 to 25,000 clones, about four fifths of which occur a single time. The ten largest clonotypes hold approximately 7.7% of the sample.

Inclusion was restricted to participants for whom at least one PBMC sample before ART initiation and at least two post-ART samples were available. Treatment was received in the United States of America by all participants with HIV. Before DNA extraction, cryopreserved samples of roughly 0.95-10 million PBMC were thawed and washed. At the time of the earliest PBMC sample for each participant with HIV, ages ranged from 23 to 54 years. Each participant contributed PBMC samples from 1-4 timepoints before ART initiation and 2-8 timepoints after ART initiation, with a median of 7 samples. For every participant, serial HIV viral load, CD4+ T-cell count, ART history and demographic data were obtained. Using a Qiagen kit on a QIAcube, genomic DNA was extracted from unsorted PBMC, with samples processed in batches of 12.

Material: unsorted PBMCs, obtained 1.5 years after starting antiretroviral therapy. The receptor was derived from a young man with HIV. Here the chain combines TRBV5-6 and TRBJ2-7; the D gene is possibly TRBD1 or TRBD2, with 5 bases matching each. CDR3 reads: CASSLGSRDGYEQYF. In nucleotide form, the sequence is TGTGCCAGCAGCTTAGGCTCCCGGGACGGCTACGAGCAGTACTTC.